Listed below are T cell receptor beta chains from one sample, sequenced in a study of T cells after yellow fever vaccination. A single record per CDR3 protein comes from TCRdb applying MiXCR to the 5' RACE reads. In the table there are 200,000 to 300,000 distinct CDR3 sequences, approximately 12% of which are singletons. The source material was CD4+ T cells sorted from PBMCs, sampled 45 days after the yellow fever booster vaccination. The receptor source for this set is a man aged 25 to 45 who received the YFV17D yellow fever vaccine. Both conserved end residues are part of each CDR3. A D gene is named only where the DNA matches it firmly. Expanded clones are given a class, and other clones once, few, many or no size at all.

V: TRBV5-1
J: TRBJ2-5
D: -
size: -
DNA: TGCGCCAGCAGCTTGGATGTGGGGCAAGAGACCCAGTACTTC
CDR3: CASSLDVGQETQYF

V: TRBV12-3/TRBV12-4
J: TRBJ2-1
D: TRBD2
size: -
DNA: TGTGCCAGCAGCTCAACAGGCCCGGGACTAGCGGCCCATGAGCAGTTCTTC
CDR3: CASSSTGPGLAAHEQFF

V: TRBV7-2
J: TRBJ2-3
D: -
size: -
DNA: TGTGCCAGCAGTTACGGACTGCAGACAGATACGCAGTATTTT
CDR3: CASSYGLQTDTQYF

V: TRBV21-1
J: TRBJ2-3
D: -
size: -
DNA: TGTGCCAGCAGCACAAAGGCTAGCGGTTCAGGGGATACGCAGTATTTT
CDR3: CASSTKASGSGDTQYF

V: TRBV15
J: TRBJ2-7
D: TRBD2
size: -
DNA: TGTGCCACCAGCGATCAGGGCAGGGTCCGCGGGAGGGTGGCCTACGAGCAGTACTTC
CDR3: CATSDQGRVRGRVAYEQYF

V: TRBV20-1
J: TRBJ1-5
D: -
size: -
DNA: TGCAGTGCTATGGGCGGGTCTGGCAATCAGCCCCAGCATTTT
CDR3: CSAMGGSGNQPQHF

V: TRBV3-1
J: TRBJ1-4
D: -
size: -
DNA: TGTGCCAGCAGCCACGGGACGGTTACTAATGAAAAACTGTTTTTT
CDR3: CASSHGTVTNEKLFF

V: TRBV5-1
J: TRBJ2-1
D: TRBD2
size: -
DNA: TGCGACAGCAGCCCCGCGAGGACTAGCGGGAGGTTCGATGAGCAGTTCTTC
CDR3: CDSSPARTSGRFDEQFF

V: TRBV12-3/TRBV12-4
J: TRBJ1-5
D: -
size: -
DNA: TGTGCCAGCAGTTTCTACCCCGATCAGCCCCAGCATTTT
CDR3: CASSFYPDQPQHF

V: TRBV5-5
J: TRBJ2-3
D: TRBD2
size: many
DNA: TGTGCCAGCAGCTTGGATGTCCGGGAGGCAGATACGCAGTATTTT
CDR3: CASSLDVREADTQYF

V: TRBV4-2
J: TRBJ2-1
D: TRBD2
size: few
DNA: TGTGCCAGCAGCCAAGAACCCCTAGGGAGGGGAGTCAATGAGCAGTTCTTC
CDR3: CASSQEPLGRGVNEQFF

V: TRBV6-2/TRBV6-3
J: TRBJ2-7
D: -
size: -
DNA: TGTGCCAGCAGTTACGTCGGGGCTGAGCAGTACTTC
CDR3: CASSYVGAEQYF

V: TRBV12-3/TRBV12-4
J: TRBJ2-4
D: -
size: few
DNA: TGTGCCAGCAGACCCTTAAGCGAGGCCAAAAACATTCAGTACTTC
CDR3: CASRPLSEAKNIQYF

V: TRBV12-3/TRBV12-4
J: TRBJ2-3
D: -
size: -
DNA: TGTGCCAGCGCTGAGGGGATAAATCCTGTAGATACGCAGTATTTT
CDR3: CASAEGINPVDTQYF

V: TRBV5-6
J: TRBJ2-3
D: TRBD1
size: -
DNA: TGTGCCAGCAGGAGAGGGGGCACAGGACATACGCAGTATTTT
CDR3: CASRRGGTGHTQYF

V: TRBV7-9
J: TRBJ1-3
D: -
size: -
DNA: TGTGCCAGCAGCTTAGCGCGGGACTCTGGAAACACCATATATTTT
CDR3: CASSLARDSGNTIYF

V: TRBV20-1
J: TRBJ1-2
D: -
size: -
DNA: TGCAGTGCACCAGAAGACTATGGCTACACCTTC
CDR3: CSAPEDYGYTF

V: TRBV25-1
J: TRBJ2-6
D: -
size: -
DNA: TGTGCCAGCAGTGCTCAAAGCGGAAGCTCTGGGGCCAACGTCCTGACTTTC
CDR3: CASSAQSGSSGANVLTF

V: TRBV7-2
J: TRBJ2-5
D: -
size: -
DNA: TGTGCCAGCAGCACCTCAGAGACCCAGTACTTC
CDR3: CASSTSETQYF

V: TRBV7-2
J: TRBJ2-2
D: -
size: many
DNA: TGTGCCAGCAGCTTGCAACAGGTGCCGAACACCGGGGAGCTGTTTTTT
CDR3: CASSLQQVPNTGELFF

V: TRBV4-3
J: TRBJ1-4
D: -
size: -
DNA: TGCGCCAGCAGCCAAGGATATGGTCCGTTGGAAACACTGTTTTTT
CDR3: CASSQGYGPLETLFF

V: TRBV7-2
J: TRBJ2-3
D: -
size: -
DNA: TGTGCCAGCAGCTTCGGCTCCCTCCGAACAGATACGCAGTATTTT
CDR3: CASSFGSLRTDTQYF

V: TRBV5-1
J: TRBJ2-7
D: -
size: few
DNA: TGCGCCAGCAGCTTGGACAGGGTCTACGAGCAGTACTTC
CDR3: CASSLDRVYEQYF

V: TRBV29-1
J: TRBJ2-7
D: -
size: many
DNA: TGCAGCGCCGGCCCGAGCGGAGGGGCCTACGAGCAGTACTTC
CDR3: CSAGPSGGAYEQYF

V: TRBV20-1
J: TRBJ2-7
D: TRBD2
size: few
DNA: TGCAGTGCTAGACGCCGACTAGCGGGAGTTCTCCACGAGCAGTACTTC
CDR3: CSARRRLAGVLHEQYF

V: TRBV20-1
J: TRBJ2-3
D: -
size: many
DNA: TGCAGTGCTAGCCAAGTTAGCACAGATACGCAGTATTTT
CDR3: CSASQVSTDTQYF

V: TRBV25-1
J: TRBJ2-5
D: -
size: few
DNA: TGTGCCAGCAGCGAAACGGGACGGTTCCAAGAGACCCAGTACTTC
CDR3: CASSETGRFQETQYF

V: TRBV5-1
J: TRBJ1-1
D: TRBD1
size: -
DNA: TGCGCCAGCAGCCAAACAGGGGTTGATCCTGAAGCTTTCTTT
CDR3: CASSQTGVDPEAFF

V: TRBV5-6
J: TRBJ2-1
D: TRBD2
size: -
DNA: TGTGCCAGCAGCTTACCTACTAGCGGGAACAATGAGCAGTTCTTC
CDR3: CASSLPTSGNNEQFF

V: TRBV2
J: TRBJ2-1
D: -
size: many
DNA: TGTGCCAGCAGTTCCGGGACTCGCTCCTACAATGAGCAGTTCTTC
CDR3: CASSSGTRSYNEQFF

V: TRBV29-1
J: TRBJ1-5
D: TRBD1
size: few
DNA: TGCAGCTCCCCCGGGACAGGGGGCTCGGGGCCCCAGCATTTT
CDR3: CSSPGTGGSGPQHF

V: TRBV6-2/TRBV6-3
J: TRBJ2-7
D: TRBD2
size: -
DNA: TGTGCCAGCAGTTACGGTGCGGGAGGGACCTACGAGCAGTACTTC
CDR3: CASSYGAGGTYEQYF

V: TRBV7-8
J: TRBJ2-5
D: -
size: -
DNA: TGTGCCAGCAGCTTAGGCTCCGGAGCGGCAGAAGAGACCCAGTACTTC
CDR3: CASSLGSGAAEETQYF

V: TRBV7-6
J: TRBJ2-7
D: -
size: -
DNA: TGTGCCAGCAGCTTGGGAGGGGGGGTCTACGAGCAGTACTTC
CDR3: CASSLGGGVYEQYF

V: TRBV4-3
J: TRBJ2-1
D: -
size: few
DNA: TGCGCCAGCAGCCACCAGGGGCCAGGGACATACAATGAGCAGTTCTTC
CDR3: CASSHQGPGTYNEQFF

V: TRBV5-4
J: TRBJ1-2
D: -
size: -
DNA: TGTGCCAGCAGCCCGGCGGGAGAGGCCAGTTATGGCTACACCTTC
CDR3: CASSPAGEASYGYTF

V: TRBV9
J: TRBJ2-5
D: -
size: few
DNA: TGTGCCAGCAGCTCAAATGGACAGACTCAAGAGACCCAGTACTTC
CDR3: CASSSNGQTQETQYF